The source of this TCR beta chain is a study of CD8+ T cells in alopecia areata. Study results and limitations: Scalp sequencing also captures normal skin's resident alphabeta T cells.

Extraction and reverse transcription of RNA yielded cDNA as the sequencing template. The repertoire was sequenced with immunoSEQ multiplex PCR; TCRdb's copy has only in-frame clones and lacks some. The sample gives tens of thousands of clones, just over 50% of which show up once; roughly 5.6% is in the top ten. Worth noting for this clone: The target antigen is unknown.

Per the germline V gene, CDR1 is PRHDT and CDR2 is FYEKMQ (reference sequence). This CDR3 is built from 11 residues. The V end was cut by 5 bases, the J end by 5 bases, with 7 bases between. The TCR sequence derives from a human donor with alopecia areata. This chain joins TRBV13 and TRBJ2-7; D gene ambiguous. The material sequenced was NKG2D-high CD8+ T cells sorted from blood. CDR3 amino acids: CASSPGDEQYF. CDR3 DNA sequence: TGTGCCAGCAGCCCTGGGGACGAGCAGTACTTC.